A single sample is the source of the 9 T cell receptor beta chains below, sequenced in a study of Ad26.COV2.S vaccination and SARS-CoV-2 variants. Treatment noted: roughly 20 received Ad26.COV2.S at low or high dose, single or two shots; about 5 received placebo; per-sample allocation not given. Each sample was drawn 63 days after the first injection (of vaccine or placebo). Profiled with immunoSEQ multiplex PCR; TCRdb holds only in-frame clones, not every one. The data contain about 480,000 clones, 87% of them singletons. This specimen was peripheral blood, taken in a trial of Ad26.COV2.S vaccine versus placebo. The receptor set was obtained from a person between 18 and 59 years old who received the Ad26.COV2.S COVID-19 vaccine or a placebo.

The chain recombines TRBV19 with TRBJ2-1; no definite D call. Trimming pared 0 bases from V and 3 bases from J, leaving 12 bases between. The CDR3 is made up of 16 amino acids. Germline loops: CDR1 LNHDA, CDR2 SQIVND (reference sequence). CDR3 DNA: TGTGCCAGTAGTATAGATCGTGACACCCGCTACAATGAGCAGTTCTTC. Translated: CASSIDRDTRYNEQFF.

The V gene is TRBV28, the J gene TRBJ1-2, with D possibly matching TRBD1 (5 bases). Trimming pared 5 bases from V and 8 bases from J, leaving 12 bases between. Looked up from germline, CDR1 is MDHEN and CDR2 is SYDVKM. CDR3 length: 12 amino acids. In DNA, the CDR3 is TGTGCCAGCAGTACGACAGAACGAGGCTACACCTTC. This codes for CASSTTERGYTF.

The chain employs TRBV10-3 and TRBJ2-6, with 7 bases aligning to TRBD2. The CDR3 runs to 16 residues. V lost 5 bases, J lost 2 bases, and 6 bases stayed unmatched. Germline V lookup: CDR1 ENHRY, CDR2 SYGVKD. In nucleotides, the CDR3 is TGTGCCATCAGTTCCGGGGGAGGGACTGGGGCCAACGTCCTGACTTTC. Translation gives CAISSGGGTGANVLTF.

This sequence joins TRBV9 and TRBJ2-7, with D uncertain. Trimming removed 1 base from V and 3 bases from J, with 8 bases in between. In germline, CDR1 is SGDLS, CDR2 YYNGEE. There are 13 residues in the CDR3. CDR3 in DNA: TGTGCCAGCAGCGTAACCCCGGTCTACGAGCAGTACTTC. As protein: CASSVTPVYEQYF.

This clone was seen only once. The DNA of the CDR3 is TGTGCCAGCACCCTAATTCTGGATGGTGAGCAGTTCTTC. Translation: CASTLILDGEQFF. The V and J genes are TRBV7-8 and TRBJ2-1; D unresolved. Germline CDR1 is SGHVS and CDR2 is FQNEAQ. The CDR3 has 13 amino acids. V was clipped by 7 bases and J by 9 bases, with 16 bases between them.

The chain has TRBV6-2 or TRBV6-3 and TRBJ2-2, with 7 positions matching TRBD1. Germline values: CDR1 MNHEY, CDR2 SVGEGT. There are 15 residues in the CDR3. Trimming at V came to 2 bases and at J to 0 bases, leaving 0 bases not matched to a gene. The CDR3 loop reads CASSYTGANTGELFF. DNA of the CDR3: TGTGCCAGCAGTTACACAGGGGCGAACACCGGGGAGCTGTTTTTT.

V gene TRBV12-3 or TRBV12-4 combines with J gene TRBJ1-4, with 9 positions matching TRBD1. V lost 6 bases, J lost 13 bases, and 9 bases stayed unmatched. The CDR3 is 13 residues long. The CDR3 coding sequence is TGTGCCAGCAGCCTTAACAGGGGGCAACCACTGTTTTTT. Encoded protein: CASSLNRGQPLFF.

V gene TRBV7-2 combines with J gene TRBJ2-1; D perhaps matches TRBD1 (5 bases). Trimming took 3 bases from V and 10 from J, leaving 19 bases between them. Germline-derived CDR1 and CDR2 are SGHTA and FQGNSA. The CDR3 is 15 residues long. The CDR3 nucleotides are TGTGCCAGCAGCTTGGTAGTATCCGGTTCAGGGGAGCAGTTCTTC. It codes for CASSLVVSGSGEQFF.

This clone appeared a few times. The CDR3 coding sequence is TGTGCCAGCAGAGGCGGCCTAGGCTACGAGCAGTACTTC. Translation gives CASRGGLGYEQYF. The rearrangement joins TRBV11-2 to TRBJ2-7; D is unclear. The CDR3 has 13 amino acids. V was clipped by 6 bases and J by 3 bases, with 12 bases between them. Germline V gene sequence: CDR1 SGHAT, CDR2 FQNNGV.